The 16 T cell receptor beta chains below come from one sample, sequenced in a study of blood T cell repertoires in COVID-19. The protocol was immunoSEQ multiplex PCR, while the TCRdb copy is restricted to in-frame clones and leaves out a portion. The data contain 300,000 to 400,000 clones, about 87% of them singletons. The sequenced sample consisted of peripheral blood. The receptors derive from a woman between 50 and 59 years old who had recovered from COVID-19.

This chain uses TRBV15 with TRBJ2-1; the D gene is possibly TRBD2 (5 bases). This CDR3 is 14 amino acids long. V was pared by 1 base and J by 8 bases, with 12 bases between. Germline CDR1 reads LNHNV; CDR2 reads YYDKDF (reference sequence). The CDR3 DNA follows: TGTGCCACCAGCAGAGGTTTTAGCGTCGATGAGCAGTTCTTC. This sequence encodes CATSRGFSVDEQFF.

This clone was recorded only once. The chain couples TRBV6-2 or TRBV6-3 to TRBJ2-6; no reliable D call. The CDR3 contains 16 residues. The germline V gene has CDR1 MNHEY and CDR2 SVGEGT. Trimming cost V 2 bases and J 1 base, with 9 bases left between them. The CDR3 DNA is TGTGCCAGCAGTTACGACATTTGGTCTGGGGCCAACGTCCTGACTTTC. It translates to CASSYDIWSGANVLTF.

CDR3 sequence (DNA): TGTGCCAGCTCCCTCGGACAGGTTGCCAATGAGCAGTTCTTC. It codes for CASSLGQVANEQFF. This chain uses TRBV18 with TRBJ2-1; 7 bases are a match to TRBD1. This CDR3 contains 14 residues. Trimming cost V 6 bases and J 6 bases; bases outside gene matches: 8. In germline, CDR1 is KGHSH, CDR2 LQKENI.

The rearrangement links TRBV11-2 to TRBJ1-2; the D is unclear. This CDR3 is 12 amino acids long. Germline V gene lookup returns CDR1 SGHAT and CDR2 FQNNGV. V shed 3 bases and J shed 3 bases, with 5 bases lying between them. CDR3 DNA: TGTGCCAGCAGCTTCACAGACTATGGCTACACCTTC. This sequence encodes CASSFTDYGYTF.

This chain links TRBV5-4 with TRBJ2-5, with D unresolved. CDR1 is SGHNT, CDR2 YYREEE, per germline (reference sequence). V was cut by 1 base and J by 4 bases, with 8 bases left in between. The CDR3 extends over 13 amino acids. The CDR3 DNA reads as TGTGCCAGCAGCTTGCCATCCGGAGAGACCCAGTACTTC. It is translated as CASSLPSGETQYF.

The J gene is TRBJ1-2, the V gene TRBV3-1 (or the pseudogene TRBV3-2); no clear D gene. With 0 bases removed from V and 4 bases from J, the gap between germline ends came to 9 bases. The CDR3 covers 14 residues. The germline gives CDR1 LGHDT, CDR2 YNNKEL (reference sequence). The CDR3 nucleotides read TGTGCCAGCAGCCAAGAAGTAGAGAGCTATGGCTACACCTTC. This translates into CASSQEVESYGYTF.

This clone has only one observation. CDR3 bases: TGTGCCAGCAGACCCCCCTCGGGGGGCAGCGGGCTTTCTGGGGCCAACGTCCTGACTTTC. This gives the protein CASRPPSGGSGLSGANVLTF. The chain recombines TRBV28 with TRBJ2-6; D might be TRBD2 (7 bases). The V end lost 6 bases, the J end lost 1 base, and 25 bases lay between the germline ends. The CDR3 spans 20 residues. Germline V gives CDR1 MDHEN, CDR2 SYDVKM.

The chain links TRBV19 to TRBJ1-2; no definite D call. The CDR3 totals 14 residues. Per germline, CDR1 LNHDA and CDR2 SQIVND (reference sequence). Trimming removed 3 bases at V and 4 bases at J, with 12 bases between. The CDR3 region has the DNA TGTGCCAGTAGTATCCCCGGGAAGAGCTATGGCTACACCTTC. It yields the protein CASSIPGKSYGYTF.

The chain is built from TRBV6-2 or TRBV6-3 and TRBJ1-1, with 7 bases matching TRBD1. This CDR3 is 15 amino acids long. Trimming removed 5 bases from V and 3 bases from J; junction bases left unmatched: 9. Germline V gives CDR1 MNHEY, CDR2 SVGEGT. As DNA, the CDR3 is TGTGCCAGCAGTCCCAGACAGGGTTGGGACACTGAAGCTTTCTTT. As protein: CASSPRQGWDTEAFF.

The rearrangement uses TRBV6-6 and TRBJ2-3, with D unresolved. The CDR3 covers 15 residues. The V gene's germline CDR1 is MNHNY and CDR2 SVGAGI (reference sequence). V lost 0 bases and J 0 bases, leaving 7 bases between the germline ends. CDR3 in amino acids: CASSYSGRSTDTQYF. DNA of the CDR3: TGTGCCAGCAGTTACTCTGGGCGTAGCACAGATACGCAGTATTTT.

V usage is TRBV27 and J usage is TRBJ2-6; 12 positions agree with TRBD1. Germline V gives CDR1 MNHEY, CDR2 SMNVEV (reference sequence). This CDR3 region has 19 residues. J gave up 2 bases and V 4 bases, and 9 bases lay outside the gene matches. CDR3 nucleotide sequence: TGTGCCAGCAGTTCAAGACCGGGACAGGGGGCGCCTGGGGCCAACGTCCTGACTTTC. This gives the protein CASSSRPGQGAPGANVLTF.

This chain's CDR3 is CASRPTGRGNQPQHF. The CDR3 DNA reads as TGTGCCAGCAGACCTACAGGGAGGGGCAATCAGCCCCAGCATTTT. V gene TRBV28 combines with J gene TRBJ1-5; the D gene is possibly TRBD1 (6 bases). The CDR3 runs to 15 residues. Trimming left V 6 bases short and J 2 bases short, with 14 bases between. Germline V gene data show CDR1 as MDHEN and CDR2 as SYDVKM.

In its sample, this clone was seen a few times. The chain recombines TRBV30 with TRBJ1-2; 11 nucleotides match TRBD1. The germline V gene has CDR1 GTSNPN and CDR2 SVGIG (reference sequence). There are 12 residues in the CDR3. Germline trimming cut 7 bases from V and 6 bases from J; bases unmatched to any gene: 4. In nucleotides, the CDR3 is TGTGCCTTTGGACAGGGGGCACATGGCTACACCTTC. It encodes CAFGQGAHGYTF.

The sample holds a few counts of this clone. The chain uses TRBV28 and TRBJ1-1; perhaps TRBD1 as D (5 bases). The CDR3 contains 13 residues. Trimming stripped 6 bases from V and 1 base from J, with 9 bases between. CDR1 and CDR2 from the germline V gene are MDHEN and SYDVKM. The CDR3: CASSQGPNTEAFF. CDR3 nucleotides: TGTGCCAGCAGCCAGGGCCCGAACACTGAAGCTTTCTTT. The full variable domain, its missing parts supplied by reference TRBV28 and TRBJ1-1, is DVKVTQSSRYLVKRTGEKVFLECVQDMDHENMFWYRQDPGLGLRLIYFSYDVKMKEKGDIPEGYSVSREKKERFSLILESASTNQTSMYLCASSQGPNTEAFFGQGTRLTVV.

The chain carries TRBV27 and TRBJ1-1; maybe TRBD1 (5 bases). The CDR3 has 13 residues. V dropped 5 bases and J dropped 4 bases, with 11 bases sitting between them. From germline, CDR1 is MNHEY and CDR2 SMNVEV (reference sequence). CDR3 sequence reads: CASSPRTLTEAFF. The CDR3 nucleotides read TGTGCCAGCAGTCCCCGGACACTCACTGAAGCTTTCTTT.

This chain links TRBV7-2 with TRBJ2-5, with a possible D match to TRBD1 (5 bases). Germline CDR1 SGHTA, CDR2 FQGNSA. The CDR3 contains 13 residues. V lost 5 bases to trimming and J lost 4 bases, with 11 bases between them. The CDR3 loop reads CASSRTNVETQYF. CDR3 nucleotide sequence: TGTGCCAGCAGCCGGACAAACGTAGAGACCCAGTACTTC.